Included here is one T cell receptor (beta chain) sequence, with context. Clones were sequenced by immunoSEQ multiplex PCR, and TCRdb holds only the in-frame ones, with some missing. The sample shows about 70,000 clones, over 85% of them seen only once. The data are from a study of technical replicates of blood from several donors. The germline V gene encodes CDR1 LNHDA and CDR2 SQIVND (reference sequence). V lost 3 bases, J lost 4 bases, and 13 bases stayed unmatched. The CDR3 is 19 residues long. The sequenced material came from T cells isolated from PBMCs. The gene calls are TRBV19 and TRBJ2-1; 12 bases match TRBD2. The receptor was isolated from a human donor in good health. CDR3 nucleotides: TGTGCCAGTAGTATCCGACTAGCGGGAGATTCCTACCCTTACAATGAGCAGTTCTTC. It translates to CASSIRLAGDSYPYNEQFF.